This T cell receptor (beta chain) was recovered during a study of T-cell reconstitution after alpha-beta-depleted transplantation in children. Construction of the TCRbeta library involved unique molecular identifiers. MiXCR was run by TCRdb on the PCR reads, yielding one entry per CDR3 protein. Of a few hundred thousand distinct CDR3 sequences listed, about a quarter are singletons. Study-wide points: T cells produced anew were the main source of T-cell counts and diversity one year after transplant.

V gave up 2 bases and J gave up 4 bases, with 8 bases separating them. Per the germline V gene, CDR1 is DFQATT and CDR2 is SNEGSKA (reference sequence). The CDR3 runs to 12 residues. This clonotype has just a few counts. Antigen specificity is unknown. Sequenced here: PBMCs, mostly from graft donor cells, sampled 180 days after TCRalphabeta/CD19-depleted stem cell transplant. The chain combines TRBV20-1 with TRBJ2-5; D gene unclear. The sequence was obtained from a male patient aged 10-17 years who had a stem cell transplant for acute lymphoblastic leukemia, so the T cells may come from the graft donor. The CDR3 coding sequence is TGCAGTGCTAGAAGAAGCAGAGAGACCCAGTACTTC. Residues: CSARRSRETQYF.